Listed here is a single TCR beta chain. What it binds is not known. This record comes from a study of cytomegalovirus exposure and HLA in healthy donors. A multiplex PCR was run with 60 Vbeta primers and 13 Jbeta primers. Profiling relied on immunoSEQ multiplex PCR, and the TCRdb table lists in-frame clones only, not all of them. This sample has around 150,000 clones, with about 80% found just once. The study, taken as a whole, reports: For presence/absence analyses, sequencing depth was assumed to be roughly uniform across donors. A highly shared variant cluster was judged a likely technical artifact. Solely CMV serostatus was available to characterize immune exposure.

Sequencing was performed on PBMCs. This receptor was identified in a man in his forties or fifties in good health and CMV-seropositive.

The CDR3 DNA is TGCGCCAGCAGCACTGGACAGGGGGCATACGAGCAGTACTTC. The encoded protein is CASSTGQGAYEQYF. The rearrangement links TRBV5-1 to TRBJ2-7, with 11 bases fitting TRBD1. CDR1 SGHRS and CDR2 YFSETQ come from the germline V gene. The CDR3 extends over 14 amino acids. V was clipped by 4 bases and J by 4 bases; unmatched bases: 4.